This T cell receptor beta chain was sequenced in a study of PD-L1 blockade in urothelial cancer. Study-level information: Men with urothelial cancer arising in the bladder made up about nine tenths of the roughly 29 patients. Across blood samples, T cells had a median count of roughly 140,000. General study points: Durable-benefit patients expanded tumor-associated blood clones more at 3 weeks.

Comments on this clone: The target antigen is unknown.

Patients were diagnosed with urothelial carcinoma, either locally advanced or metastatic. V was clipped by 8 bases and J by 9 bases, with 11 bases between them. CDR3 length: 11 residues. Germline CDR1 and CDR2: LNHDA and SQIVND (reference sequence). Repertoires were generated with immunoSEQ multiplex PCR, while TCRdb's copy carries only in-frame clones and drops some. The sample lists tens of thousands of clones; roughly 87% were seen once. Here the sequenced sample was PBMCs, taken around atezolizumab (anti-PD-L1) treatment. V gene TRBV19 combines with J gene TRBJ2-1; D gene uncertain. The source is an older man with urothelial cancer. CDR3 loop: CASLGGVEQFF. CDR3 nucleotides: TGTGCCAGTCTCGGTGGTGTTGAGCAGTTCTTC.